This TCR beta chain was captured in a study of beta chain features in type 1 diabetes. Broader study findings: Shorter TCRB CDR3s, moderately but significantly so, marked every one of the four CD4+ subsets in Type 1 diabetes patients.

This clone was seen a handful of times. Its cognate antigen is unknown. The V gene lost 7 bases and the J gene lost 10 bases, with 17 bases spanning the gap. The CDR3 extends over 13 amino acids. Germline V gene lookup returns CDR1 MNHEY and CDR2 SMNVEV (reference sequence). Sequenced material consisted of expressed TCRB transcripts (all of the isolated RNA was reverse transcribed). For naive, central memory and regulatory T cell samples, reads averaged roughly 3.6 million. Measured with immunoSEQ multiplex PCR; TCRdb has only the in-frame clones, and not every one. Of about 220,000 clones listed, approximately 10% are singletons.

J is TRBJ2-1 and V is TRBV27; tentatively, D is TRBD1 (6 bases). The sequencing input was central memory CD4+ T cells from blood. The sequence was collected from a man between 18 and 29 years old in good health. CDR3 sequence reads: CASKTGTRYEQFF. The CDR3 nucleotides read TGTGCCAGCAAAACAGGGACCAGGTACGAGCAGTTCTTC.